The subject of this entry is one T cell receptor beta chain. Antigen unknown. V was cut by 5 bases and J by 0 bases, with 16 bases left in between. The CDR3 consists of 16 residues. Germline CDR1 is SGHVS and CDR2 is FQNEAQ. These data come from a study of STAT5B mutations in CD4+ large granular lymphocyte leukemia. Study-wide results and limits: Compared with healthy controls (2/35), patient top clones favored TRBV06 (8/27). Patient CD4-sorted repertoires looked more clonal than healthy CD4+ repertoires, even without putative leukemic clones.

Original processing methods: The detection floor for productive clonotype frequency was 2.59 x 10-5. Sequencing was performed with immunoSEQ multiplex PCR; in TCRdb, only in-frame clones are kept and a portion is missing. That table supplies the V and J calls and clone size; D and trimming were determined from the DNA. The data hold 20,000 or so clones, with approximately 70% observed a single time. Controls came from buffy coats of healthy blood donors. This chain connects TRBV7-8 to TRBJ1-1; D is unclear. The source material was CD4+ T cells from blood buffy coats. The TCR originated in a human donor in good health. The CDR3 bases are TGTGCCAGCAGCCCGCTTCAAGGTTTCGTGAACACTGAAGCTTTCTTT. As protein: CASSPLQGFVNTEAFF.